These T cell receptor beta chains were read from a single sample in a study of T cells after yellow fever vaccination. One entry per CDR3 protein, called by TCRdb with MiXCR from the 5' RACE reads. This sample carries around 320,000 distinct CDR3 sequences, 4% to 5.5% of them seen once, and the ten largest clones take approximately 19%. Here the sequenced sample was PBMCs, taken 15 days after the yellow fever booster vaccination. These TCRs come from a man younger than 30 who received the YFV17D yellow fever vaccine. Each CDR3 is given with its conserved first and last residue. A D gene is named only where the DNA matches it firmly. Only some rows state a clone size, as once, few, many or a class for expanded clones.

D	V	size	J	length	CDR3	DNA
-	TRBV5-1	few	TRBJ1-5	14	CASSYTGLNQPQHF	TGCGCCAGCAGCTATACAGGGCTCAATCAGCCCCAGCATTTT
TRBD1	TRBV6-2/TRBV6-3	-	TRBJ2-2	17	CASSYSRDRENTGELFF	TGTGCCAGCAGTTACTCTCGGGACAGGGAAAACACCGGGGAGCTGTTTTTT
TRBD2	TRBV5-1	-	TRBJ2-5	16	CASSLAGSGARRTQYF	TGCGCCAGCAGCTTGGCCGGTAGCGGGGCAAGGAGGACCCAGTACTTC
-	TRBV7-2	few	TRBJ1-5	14	CASRSGRYNQPQHF	TGTGCCAGCAGGTCGGGACGGTACAATCAGCCCCAGCATTTT
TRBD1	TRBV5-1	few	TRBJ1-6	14	CASSSGTGNSPLHF	TGCGCCAGCAGCTCCGGGACAGGGAATTCACCCCTCCACTTT
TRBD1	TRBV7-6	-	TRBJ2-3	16	CASSLVGGQYTDTQYF	TGTGCCAGCAGCTTAGTAGGGGGCCAGTATACAGATACGCAGTATTTT
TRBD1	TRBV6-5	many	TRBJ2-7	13	CASRRTGRVTEYF	TGTGCCAGCAGAAGGACAGGGAGAGTTACGGAGTACTTC
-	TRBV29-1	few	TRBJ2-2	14	CSVVKGANTGELFF	TGCAGCGTTGTCAAGGGGGCGAACACCGGGGAGCTGTTTTTT
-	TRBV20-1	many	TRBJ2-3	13	CSARTPAADTQYF	TGCAGTGCTCGAACCCCAGCAGCAGATACGCAGTATTTT
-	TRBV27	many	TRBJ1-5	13	CASSLGVPEPQHF	TGTGCCAGCAGTTTAGGTGTTCCAGAGCCCCAGCATTTT
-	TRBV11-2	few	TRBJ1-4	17	CASSLGRLGEHYEKLFF	TGTGCCAGCAGCTTGGGTCGCCTGGGGGAGCACTATGAAAAACTGTTTTTT
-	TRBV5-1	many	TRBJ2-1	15	CASSLDSTGSNEQFF	TGCGCCAGCAGCTTGGACTCGACGGGGAGCAATGAGCAGTTCTTC
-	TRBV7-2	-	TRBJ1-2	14	CASSLTRVRYGYTF	TGTGCCAGCAGCCTAACCAGGGTTAGGTATGGCTACACCTTC
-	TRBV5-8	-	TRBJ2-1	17	CASSLWGGGASYNEQFF	TGTGCCAGCAGCCTCTGGGGTGGGGGGGCCTCCTACAATGAGCAGTTCTTC
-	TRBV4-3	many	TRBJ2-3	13	CASSQDRTDTQYF	TGCGCCAGCAGCCAAGATCGCACAGATACGCAGTATTTT
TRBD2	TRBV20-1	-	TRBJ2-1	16	CSARWVWRGTGDEQFF	TGCAGTGCTCGCTGGGTATGGCGGGGGACCGGGGATGAGCAGTTCTTC
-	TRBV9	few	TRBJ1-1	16	CASSVVYWGVNTEAFF	TGTGCCAGCAGCGTAGTTTATTGGGGGGTGAACACTGAAGCTTTCTTT
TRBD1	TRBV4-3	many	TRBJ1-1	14	CASSQLTGSAEAFF	TGCGCCAGCAGCCAATTGACAGGGTCGGCTGAAGCTTTCTTT
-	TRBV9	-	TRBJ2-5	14	CASSADSLGRAQYF	TGTGCCAGCAGCGCGGACAGCCTAGGTAGAGCCCAGTACTTC
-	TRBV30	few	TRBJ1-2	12	CAWRGANYGYTF	TGTGCCTGGAGGGGGGCTAACTATGGCTACACCTTC
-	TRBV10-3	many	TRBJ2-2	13	CAITDRDTGELFF	TGTGCCATCACGGACCGCGACACCGGGGAGCTGTTTTTT
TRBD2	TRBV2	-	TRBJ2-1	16	CASTGRLAGGYNEQFF	TGTGCCAGCACCGGGAGACTAGCGGGGGGGTACAATGAGCAGTTCTTC
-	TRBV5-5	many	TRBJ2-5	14	CASSAGGYQETQYF	TGTGCCAGCAGCGCAGGGGGGTACCAAGAGACCCAGTACTTC
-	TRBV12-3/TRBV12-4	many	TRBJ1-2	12	CASSLTGRRYTF	TGTGCCAGCAGTTTAACGGGAAGACGCTACACCTTC
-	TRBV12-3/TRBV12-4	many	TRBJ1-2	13	CASNHRRLGGYTF	TGTGCCAGCAACCACAGGAGATTAGGTGGCTACACCTTC
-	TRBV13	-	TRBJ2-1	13	CASSLGPRVAPFF	TGTGCCAGCAGCTTAGGCCCTAGGGTGGCGCCGTTCTTC
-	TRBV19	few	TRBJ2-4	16	CASGRTSQLAKNIQYF	TGTGCCAGTGGCCGGACAAGCCAACTAGCCAAAAACATTCAGTACTTC
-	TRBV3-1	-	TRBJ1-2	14	CASSQVGRDYGYTF	TGTGCCAGCAGCCAAGTCGGCCGAGACTATGGCTACACCTTC
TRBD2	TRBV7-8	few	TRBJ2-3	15	CASSFGLARGYTQYF	TGTGCCAGCAGCTTCGGACTAGCCCGCGGATATACGCAGTATTTT
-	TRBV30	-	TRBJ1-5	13	CAWNQGLFQPQHF	TGTGCCTGGAATCAGGGGTTGTTTCAGCCCCAGCATTTT
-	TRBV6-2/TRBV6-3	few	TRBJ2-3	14	CASKVRVATDTQYF	TGTGCCAGCAAGGTGCGTGTAGCGACAGATACGCAGTATTTT
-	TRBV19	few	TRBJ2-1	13	CASLRRENNEQFF	TGTGCCAGCCTACGGAGAGAGAACAATGAGCAGTTCTTC
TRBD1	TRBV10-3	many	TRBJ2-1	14	CAITSGTGFDEQFF	TGTGCCATCACCTCCGGGACAGGGTTCGATGAGCAGTTCTTC
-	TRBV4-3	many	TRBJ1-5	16	CASSQDPGGKDQPQHF	TGCGCCAGCAGCCAAGATCCCGGGGGCAAGGATCAGCCCCAGCATTTT
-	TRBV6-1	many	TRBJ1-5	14	CASSGQTWNQPQHF	TGTGCCAGCAGTGGTCAAACGTGGAATCAGCCCCAGCATTTT
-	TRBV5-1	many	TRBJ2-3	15	CASSPYDSSTDTQYF	TGCGCCAGCAGCCCCTATGACAGCAGCACAGATACGCAGTATTTT
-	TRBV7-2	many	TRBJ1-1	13	CASSLGPVTEAFF	TGTGCCAGCAGCTTAGGTCCTGTGACTGAAGCTTTCTTT
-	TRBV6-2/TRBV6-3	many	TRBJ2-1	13	CAVGGTLNNEQFF	TGTGCAGTTGGGGGGACTCTTAACAATGAGCAGTTCTTC
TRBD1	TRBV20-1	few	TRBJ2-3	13	CSATGQEGDTQYF	TGCAGTGCTACGGGACAGGAAGGGGATACGCAGTATTTT
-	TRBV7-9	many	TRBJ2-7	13	CASSLVESYEQYF	TGTGCCAGCAGCTTAGTAGAATCCTACGAGCAGTACTTC
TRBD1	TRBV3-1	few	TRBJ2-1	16	CASSQEGTGKENEQFF	TGTGCCAGCAGCCAAGAGGGGACAGGGAAGGAGAATGAGCAGTTCTTC
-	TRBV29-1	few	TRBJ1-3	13	CSVTSPEGNTIYF	TGCAGCGTCACCTCTCCGGAGGGAAACACCATATATTTT
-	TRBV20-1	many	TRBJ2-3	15	CSAKRVGGLTDTQYF	TGCAGTGCAAAGAGGGTGGGGGGCCTGACAGATACGCAGTATTTT
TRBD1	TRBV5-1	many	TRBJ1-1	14	CASSAYRGNTEAFF	TGCGCCAGCAGCGCATACAGGGGGAACACTGAAGCTTTCTTT
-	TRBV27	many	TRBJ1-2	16	CASSFLLGSGDHQYTF	TGTGCCAGCAGTTTTTTATTAGGGAGCGGAGACCACCAATACACCTTC
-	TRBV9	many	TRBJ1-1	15	CASSVSGGLNTEAFF	TGTGCCAGCAGCGTATCCGGGGGTCTGAACACTGAAGCTTTCTTT
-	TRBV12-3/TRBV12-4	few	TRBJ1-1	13	CASSSVQGTEAFF	TGTGCCAGCAGTTCAGTCCAGGGCACTGAAGCTTTCTTT
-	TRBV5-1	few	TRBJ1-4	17	CASSLRAPKNPNEKLFF	TGCGCCAGCAGCTTAAGGGCCCCGAAGAATCCTAATGAAAAACTGTTTTTT
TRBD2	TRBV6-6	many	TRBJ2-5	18	CASSPWVAGGQQVETQYF	TGTGCCAGCAGTCCCTGGGTAGCGGGGGGCCAACAGGTGGAGACCCAGTACTTC